This TCR beta chain was profiled in a study of tumor-infiltrating lymphocytes in localized non-small cell lung cancer. Study overall: Several tumor histologies, both smoking statuses, and some post-neoadjuvant chemotherapy samples were included.

As regards this clone: Its target is not known.

The CDR3 covers 16 residues. Trimming took 0 bases from V and 5 from J, leaving 14 bases between them. The germline gives CDR1 ENHRY, CDR2 SYGVKD. Overall study findings and caveats: IM1 and IM2 tumors showed no difference in T-cell fraction. Technical variation could not be separated from intratumor heterogeneity here.

The protocol was immunoSEQ multiplex PCR, while the TCRdb copy is restricted to in-frame clones and leaves out a portion. Found here are approximately 4,000 clones, around three fifths of them singletons; the top ten hold under 15%. This chain links TRBV10-3 with TRBJ1-5; possibly TRBD1 for D (5 bases). The source of this sequence is a human donor with non-small cell lung cancer. The material sequenced was uninvolved lung tissue not adjacent to the tumor. The CDR3 region is CAISESHQGLDQPQHF. The CDR3 nucleotides read TGTGCCATCAGTGAGTCCCATCAGGGACTAGATCAGCCCCAGCATTTT.